This T cell receptor beta chain was profiled in a study of identical twins. This clonotype was found once. Its antigen is undetermined. This CDR3 region has 18 residues. Germline CDR1 is SGHAT and CDR2 is FQDESV (reference sequence). V was shortened by 2 bases and J by 6 bases, with 23 bases between the two germline ends. Whole-study findings and limits: In cord blood, abundant beta clonotypes had fewer insertions; memory showed no trend. Invariant populations such as MAIT and iNKT cells could partly muddle zero-insertion analyses. Where beta out-of-frame sequences were concerned, excess twin sharing was weaker. Models came in too low on out-of-frame TCR alpha sharing in monozygotic twins.

TCRdb re-derived calls from the 5' RACE reads in MiXCR, one entry per CDR3 protein. The sample lists roughly 240,000 distinct CDR3 sequences, approximately 7.9% seen once, with 5.4% in the top ten. The data were also submitted as part of a second study, on yellow fever vaccine responses in identical twins.

The sequencing input was CD8+ T cells sorted from blood. This receptor was identified in a woman between 18 and 29 years old in good health. The gene calls are TRBV11-1 and TRBJ2-1; TRBD1 is a possible D gene (7 bases). The CDR3 coding sequence is TGTGCCAGCAGCTTAATCTCCCGCAGGGGGGTCCTTGGCAATGAGCAGTTCTTC. This encodes CASSLISRRGVLGNEQFF.